This entry is about one T cell receptor beta chain. Antigen: not known. The PCR ran on 60 Vbeta and 13 Jbeta primers. Produced via immunoSEQ multiplex PCR; TCRdb's table is partial and in-frame only. The sample holds about 160,000 clones; 70% to 80% are singletons and the top ten take more than 3%. Per germline, CDR1 LNHDA and CDR2 SQIVND (reference sequence). Losses at the gene ends were 4 bases for V and 3 bases for J; bases not matched to a gene: 8. The CDR3 is made up of 18 amino acids. The record originates from a study of cytomegalovirus exposure and HLA in healthy donors. Points from the study as a whole: Clonal expansion was found to be greater in HLA-associated TCR beta chains than in equally common others in a later analysis.

Sequenced material: PBMCs. This sequence originates from a man aged 25 to 40 in good health and CMV-seropositive. The chain links TRBV19 to TRBJ2-2; 13 nucleotides align to TRBD2. CDR3 coding DNA: TGTGCCAGTAGTACGGGACTAGCGGGGTTGTTGGACACCGGGGAGCTGTTTTTT. Translating gives CASSTGLAGLLDTGELFF.